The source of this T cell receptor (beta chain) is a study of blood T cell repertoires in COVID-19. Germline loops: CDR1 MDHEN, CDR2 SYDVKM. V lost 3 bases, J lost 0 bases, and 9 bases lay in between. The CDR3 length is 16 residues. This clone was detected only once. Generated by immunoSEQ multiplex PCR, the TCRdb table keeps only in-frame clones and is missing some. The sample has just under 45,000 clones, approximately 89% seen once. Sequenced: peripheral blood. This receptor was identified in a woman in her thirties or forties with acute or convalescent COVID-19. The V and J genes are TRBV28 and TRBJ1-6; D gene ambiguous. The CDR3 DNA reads TGTGCCAGCAGTTTTGGACTGAGCTCCTATAATTCACCCCTCCACTTT. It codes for CASSFGLSSYNSPLHF.